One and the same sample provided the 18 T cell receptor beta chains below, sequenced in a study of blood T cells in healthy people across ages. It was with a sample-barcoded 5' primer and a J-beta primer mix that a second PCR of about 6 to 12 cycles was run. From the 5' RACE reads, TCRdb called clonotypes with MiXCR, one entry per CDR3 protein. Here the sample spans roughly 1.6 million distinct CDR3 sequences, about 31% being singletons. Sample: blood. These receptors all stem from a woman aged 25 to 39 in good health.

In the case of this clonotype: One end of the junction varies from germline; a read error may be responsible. This chain's CDR3 is CSVRAPGPFGANEQFF. CDR3 nucleotides: TGCAGTGTTAGAGCCCCTGGTCCATTTGGGGCCAATGAGCAGTTCTTC. The chain uses TRBV20-1 and TRBJ2-1; TRBD1 might be the D (5 bases). The CDR3 consists of 16 residues. CDR1 is DFQATT, CDR2 SNEGSKA, per germline (reference sequence).

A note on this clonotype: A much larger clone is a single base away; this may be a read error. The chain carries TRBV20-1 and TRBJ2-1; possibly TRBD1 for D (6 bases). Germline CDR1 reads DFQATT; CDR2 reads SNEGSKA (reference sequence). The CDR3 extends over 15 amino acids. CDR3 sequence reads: CSARQGNLGKETRYF. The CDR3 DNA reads TGCAGTGCTAGACAGGGGAACCTGGGGAAAGAGACCCGGTACTTC.

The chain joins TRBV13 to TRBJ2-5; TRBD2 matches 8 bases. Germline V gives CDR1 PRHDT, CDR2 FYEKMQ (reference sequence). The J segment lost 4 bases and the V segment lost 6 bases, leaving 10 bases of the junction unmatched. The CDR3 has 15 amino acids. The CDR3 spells CASRASGSNGETQYF. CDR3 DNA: TGTGCCAGCAGGGCTAGCGGGTCCAACGGAGAGACCCAGTACTTC.

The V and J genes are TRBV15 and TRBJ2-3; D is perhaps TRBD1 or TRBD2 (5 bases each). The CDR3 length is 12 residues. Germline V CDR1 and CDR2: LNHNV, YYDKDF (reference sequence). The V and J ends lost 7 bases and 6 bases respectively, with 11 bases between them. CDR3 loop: CATKSRGDTQYF. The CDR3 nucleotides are TGTGCCACCAAGAGCCGGGGCGATACGCAGTATTTT.

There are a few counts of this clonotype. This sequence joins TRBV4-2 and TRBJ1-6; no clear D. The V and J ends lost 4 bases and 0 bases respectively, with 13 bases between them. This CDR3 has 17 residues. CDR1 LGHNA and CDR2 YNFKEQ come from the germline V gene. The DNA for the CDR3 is TGTGCCAGCAGCCGCGGAGAGGAGAGCTCCTATAATTCACCCCTCCACTTT. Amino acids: CASSRGEESSYNSPLHF.

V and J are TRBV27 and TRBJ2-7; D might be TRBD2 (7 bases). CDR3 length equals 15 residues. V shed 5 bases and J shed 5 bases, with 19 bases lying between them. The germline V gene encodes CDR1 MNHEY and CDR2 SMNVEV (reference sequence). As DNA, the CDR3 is TGTGCCAGCAGTCCAACCCCAGGGGAGGGGAACGAGCAGTACTTC. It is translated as CASSPTPGEGNEQYF.

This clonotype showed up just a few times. The CDR3 region is CSASPRLGAIPDTQYF. CDR3 bases: TGCAGTGCTAGTCCCCGCCTAGGAGCAATCCCAGATACGCAGTATTTT. The chain joins TRBV20-1 to TRBJ2-3; no firm D call. Trimming removed 3 bases from V and 4 bases from J, with 20 bases in between. Germline CDR1 is DFQATT and CDR2 is SNEGSKA (reference sequence). The CDR3 has 16 residues.

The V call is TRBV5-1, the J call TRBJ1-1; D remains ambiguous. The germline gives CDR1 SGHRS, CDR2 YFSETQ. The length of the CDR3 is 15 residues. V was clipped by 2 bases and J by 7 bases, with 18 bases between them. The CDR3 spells CASSLLTHMTGEAFF. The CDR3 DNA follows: TGCGCCAGCAGCTTACTGACCCACATGACGGGTGAAGCTTTCTTT.

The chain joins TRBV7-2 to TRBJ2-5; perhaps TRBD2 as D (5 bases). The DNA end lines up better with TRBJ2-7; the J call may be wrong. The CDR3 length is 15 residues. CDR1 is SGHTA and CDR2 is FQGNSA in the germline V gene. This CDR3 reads CASSLACGPLGEQYF. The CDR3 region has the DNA TGTGCCAGCAGCTTAGCTTGCGGGCCCTTAGGCGAGCAGTACTTC.

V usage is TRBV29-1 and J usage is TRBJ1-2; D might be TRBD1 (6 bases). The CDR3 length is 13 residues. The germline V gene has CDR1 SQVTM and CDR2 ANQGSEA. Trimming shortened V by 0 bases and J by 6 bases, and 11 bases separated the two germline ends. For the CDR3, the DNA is TGCAGCGTTGAAGATCAGGGGAACAATGGCTACACCTTC. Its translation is CSVEDQGNNGYTF.

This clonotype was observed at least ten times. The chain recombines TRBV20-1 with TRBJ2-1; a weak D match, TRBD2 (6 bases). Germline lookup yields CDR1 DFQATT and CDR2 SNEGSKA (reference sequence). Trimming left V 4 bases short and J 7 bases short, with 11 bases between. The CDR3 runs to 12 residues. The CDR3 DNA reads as TGCAGTGCTATGGAGGGATGGAATGAGCAGTTCTTC. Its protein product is CSAMEGWNEQFF.

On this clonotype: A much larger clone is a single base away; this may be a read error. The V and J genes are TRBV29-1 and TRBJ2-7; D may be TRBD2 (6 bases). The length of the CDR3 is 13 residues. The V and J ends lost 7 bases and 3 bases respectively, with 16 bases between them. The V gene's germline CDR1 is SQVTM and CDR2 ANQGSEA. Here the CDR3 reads CSGGAGSDYEQYF. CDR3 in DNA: TGCAGCGGTGGTGCGGGGTCTGACTACGAGCAGTACTTC.

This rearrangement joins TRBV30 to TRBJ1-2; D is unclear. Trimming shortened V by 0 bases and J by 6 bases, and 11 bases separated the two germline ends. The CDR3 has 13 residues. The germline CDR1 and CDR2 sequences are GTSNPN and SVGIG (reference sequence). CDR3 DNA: TGTGCCTGGAGTGTCGGGGATCGGGATGGCTACACCTTC. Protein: CAWSVGDRDGYTF.

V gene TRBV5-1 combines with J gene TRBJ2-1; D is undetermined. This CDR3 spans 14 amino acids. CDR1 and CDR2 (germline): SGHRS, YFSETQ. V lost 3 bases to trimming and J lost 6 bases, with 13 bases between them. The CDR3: CASSYVGLGNEQFF. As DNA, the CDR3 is TGCGCCAGCAGCTACGTTGGGCTTGGCAATGAGCAGTTCTTC.

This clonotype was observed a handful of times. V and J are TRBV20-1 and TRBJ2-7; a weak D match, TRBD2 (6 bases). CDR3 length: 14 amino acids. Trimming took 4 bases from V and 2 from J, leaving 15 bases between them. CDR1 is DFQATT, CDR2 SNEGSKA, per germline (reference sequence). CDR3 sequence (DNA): TGCAGTGCTACCTCCGGGGGAGTTACCTACGAGCAGTACTTC. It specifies CSATSGGVTYEQYF.

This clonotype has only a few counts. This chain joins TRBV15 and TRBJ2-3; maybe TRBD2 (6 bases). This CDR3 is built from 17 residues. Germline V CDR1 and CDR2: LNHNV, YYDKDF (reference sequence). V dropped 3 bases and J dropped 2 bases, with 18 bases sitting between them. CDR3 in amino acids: CATSSRYGGAATDTQYF. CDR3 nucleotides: TGTGCCACCAGCAGTCGGTACGGAGGGGCCGCCACAGATACGCAGTATTTT.

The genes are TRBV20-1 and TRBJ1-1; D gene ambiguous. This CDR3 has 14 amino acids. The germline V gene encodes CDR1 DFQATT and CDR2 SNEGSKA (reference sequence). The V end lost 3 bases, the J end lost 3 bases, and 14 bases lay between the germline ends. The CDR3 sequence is CSASQAGHYTEAFF. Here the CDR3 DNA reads TGCAGTGCTAGTCAGGCGGGCCACTACACTGAAGCTTTCTTT.

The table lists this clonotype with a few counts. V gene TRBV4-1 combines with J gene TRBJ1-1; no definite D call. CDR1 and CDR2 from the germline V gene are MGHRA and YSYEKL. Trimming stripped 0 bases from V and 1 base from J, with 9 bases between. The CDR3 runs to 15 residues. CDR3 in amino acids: CASSQDPEPNTEAFF. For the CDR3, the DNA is TGCGCCAGCAGCCAAGATCCGGAGCCGAACACTGAAGCTTTCTTT.